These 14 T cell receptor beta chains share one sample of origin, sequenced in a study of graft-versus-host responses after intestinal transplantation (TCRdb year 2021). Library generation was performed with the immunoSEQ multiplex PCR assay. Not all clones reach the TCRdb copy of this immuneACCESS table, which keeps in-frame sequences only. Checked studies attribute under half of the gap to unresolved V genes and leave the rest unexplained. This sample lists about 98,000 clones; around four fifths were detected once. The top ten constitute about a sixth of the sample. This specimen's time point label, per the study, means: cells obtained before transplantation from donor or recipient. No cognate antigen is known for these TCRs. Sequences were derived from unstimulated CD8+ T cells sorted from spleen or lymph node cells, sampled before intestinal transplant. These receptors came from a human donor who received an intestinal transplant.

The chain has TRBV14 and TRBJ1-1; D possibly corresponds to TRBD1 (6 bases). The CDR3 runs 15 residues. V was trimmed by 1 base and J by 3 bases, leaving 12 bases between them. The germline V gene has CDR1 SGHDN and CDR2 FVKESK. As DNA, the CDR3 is TGTGCCAGCAGCCAAGTCGGGGGCGCGGACACTGAAGCTTTCTTT. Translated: CASSQVGGADTEAFF.

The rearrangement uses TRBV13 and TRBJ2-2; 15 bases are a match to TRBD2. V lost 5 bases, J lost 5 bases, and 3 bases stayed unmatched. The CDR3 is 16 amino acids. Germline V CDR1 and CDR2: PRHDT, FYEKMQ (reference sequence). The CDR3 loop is CASSLGTSGGTGELFF. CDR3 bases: TGTGCCAGCAGCCTCGGGACTAGCGGGGGGACCGGGGAGCTGTTTTTT.

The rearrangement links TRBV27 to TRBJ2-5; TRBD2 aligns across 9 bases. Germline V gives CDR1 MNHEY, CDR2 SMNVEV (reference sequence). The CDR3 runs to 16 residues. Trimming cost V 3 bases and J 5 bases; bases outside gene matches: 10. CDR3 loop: CASSLSRLAGFETQYF. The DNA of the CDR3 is TGTGCCAGCAGTTTGAGTCGGCTAGCGGGATTTGAGACCCAGTACTTC.

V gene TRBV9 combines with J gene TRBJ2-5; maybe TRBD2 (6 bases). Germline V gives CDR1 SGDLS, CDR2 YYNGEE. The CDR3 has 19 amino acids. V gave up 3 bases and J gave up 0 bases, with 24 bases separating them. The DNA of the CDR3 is TGTGCCAGCAGCGACCCCCCCTCGGGACTTTCAGCGTACCAAGAGACCCAGTACTTC. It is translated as CASSDPPSGLSAYQETQYF.

The CDR3 sequence: CASSGWQGNTEAFF. The CDR3 nucleotides are TGTGCCAGCAGTGGTTGGCAGGGAAACACTGAAGCTTTCTTT. This chain connects TRBV6-5 to TRBJ1-1; perhaps TRBD1 as D (5 bases). CDR1 MNHEY and CDR2 SVGAGI come from the germline V gene. This CDR3 is built from 14 residues. V lost 5 bases to trimming and J lost 2 bases, with 12 bases between them.

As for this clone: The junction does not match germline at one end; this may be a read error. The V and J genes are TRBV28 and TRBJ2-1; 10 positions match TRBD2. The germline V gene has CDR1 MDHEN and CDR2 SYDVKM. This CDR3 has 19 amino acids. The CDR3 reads CACSFPIGLAGVSYNEQFF. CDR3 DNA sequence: TGTGCCTGCAGTTTCCCTATAGGGCTAGCGGGAGTCTCCTACAATGAGCAGTTCTTC.

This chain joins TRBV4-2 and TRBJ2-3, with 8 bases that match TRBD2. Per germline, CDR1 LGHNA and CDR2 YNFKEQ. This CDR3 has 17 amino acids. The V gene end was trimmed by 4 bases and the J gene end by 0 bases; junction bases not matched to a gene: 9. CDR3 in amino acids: CASSLWTASGSTDTQYF. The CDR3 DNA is TGTGCCAGCAGCCTTTGGACGGCTAGCGGGAGCACAGATACGCAGTATTTT.

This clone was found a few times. This chain's CDR3 is CASGPRDEQYF. CDR3 bases: TGTGCCAGCGGCCCACGGGACGAGCAGTACTTC. The J gene is TRBJ2-7, the V gene TRBV27; D uncertain. V was trimmed by 8 bases and J by 5 bases, leaving 10 bases between them. Germline CDR1 and CDR2: MNHEY and SMNVEV (reference sequence). CDR3 size: 11 residues.

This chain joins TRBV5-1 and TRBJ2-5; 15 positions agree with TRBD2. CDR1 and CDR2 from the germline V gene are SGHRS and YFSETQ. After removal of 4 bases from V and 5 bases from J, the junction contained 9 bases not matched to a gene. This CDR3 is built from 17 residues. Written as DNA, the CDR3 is TGCGCCAGCAGCCCAGGGACTAGCGGGAGGATTGGGGAGACCCAGTACTTC. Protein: CASSPGTSGRIGETQYF.

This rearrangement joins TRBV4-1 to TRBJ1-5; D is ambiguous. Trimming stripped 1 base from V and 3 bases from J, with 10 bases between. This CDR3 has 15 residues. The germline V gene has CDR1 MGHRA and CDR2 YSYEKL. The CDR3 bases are TGCGCCAGCAGCCAAGTGAAAGAGAACAATCAGCCCCAGCATTTT. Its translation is CASSQVKENNQPQHF.

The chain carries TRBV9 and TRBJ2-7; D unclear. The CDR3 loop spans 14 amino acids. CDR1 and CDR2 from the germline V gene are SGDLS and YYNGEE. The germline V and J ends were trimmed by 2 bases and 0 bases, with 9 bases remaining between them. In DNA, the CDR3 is TGTGCCAGCAGCGTTGGTCCCAGCTCCTACGAGCAGTACTTC. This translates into CASSVGPSSYEQYF.

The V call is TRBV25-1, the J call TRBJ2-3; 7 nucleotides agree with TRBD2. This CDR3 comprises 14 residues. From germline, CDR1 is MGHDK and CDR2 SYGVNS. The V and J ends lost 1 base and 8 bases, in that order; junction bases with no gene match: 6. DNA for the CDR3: TGTGCCAGCAGTGAATTGGGGAGCGGGGTTACGCAGTATTTT. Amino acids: CASSELGSGVTQYF.

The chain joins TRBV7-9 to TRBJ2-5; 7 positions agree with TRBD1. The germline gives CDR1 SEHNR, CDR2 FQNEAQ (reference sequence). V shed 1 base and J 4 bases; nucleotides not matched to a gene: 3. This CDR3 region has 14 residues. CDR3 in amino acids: CASSLVSGGETQYF. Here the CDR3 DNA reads TGTGCCAGCAGCTTAGTCTCAGGGGGAGAGACCCAGTACTTC.

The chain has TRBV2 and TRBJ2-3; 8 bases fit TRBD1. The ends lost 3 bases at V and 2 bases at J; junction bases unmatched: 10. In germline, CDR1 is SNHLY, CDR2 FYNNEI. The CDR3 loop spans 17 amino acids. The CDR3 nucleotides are TGTGCCAGCAGTGAGCGCTGGCAGGGGGCCACCACAGATACGCAGTATTTT. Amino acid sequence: CASSERWQGATTDTQYF.